A single sample is the source of the 13 T cell receptor beta chains below, sequenced in a study of human T cells and chemical hapten exposure. Sample time point: pre-sensitization, week 0. The treatment is: therapeutic diphenylcyclopropenone sensitization with weekly scalp DPC. TCRdb reprocessed the RACE reads with MiXCR, giving one entry per CDR3 protein. The sample consists of approximately 80,000 distinct CDR3 sequences, around 13% of them appearing once. Source: whole blood, taken in connection with sensitization to the hapten diphenylcyclopropenone (DPC). The receptors shown here come from a woman aged 45-65 years with alopecia areata. Some clones in this sample may be carry-over from other donors' samples.

In the case of this clonotype: One end of the junction varies from germline; a read error may be responsible. This chain connects TRBV5-1 to TRBJ2-3, with D uncertain. The CDR3 is 11 amino acids. Germline-derived CDR1 and CDR2 are SGHRS and YFSETQ. The DNA of the CDR3 is TGCGCCAGCAGCTTGGCCATTCTCGAAAATTTT. The encoded protein is CASSLAILENF.

This sequence joins TRBV20-1 and TRBJ2-3; 14 bases agree with TRBD2. The CDR3 runs 16 residues. Germline loops: CDR1 DFQATT, CDR2 SNEGSKA (reference sequence). V lost 5 bases to trimming and J lost 5 bases; unmatched junction nucleotides: 9. The CDR3: CSAGGPGLAGVDTQYF. Written as DNA, the CDR3 is TGCAGTGCTGGGGGCCCGGGACTAGCGGGAGTAGATACGCAGTATTTT.

The chain couples TRBV12-5 to TRBJ2-5; 8 nucleotides align to TRBD1. The CDR3 has 13 amino acids. V dropped 5 bases and J dropped 4; count of bases not matched to a gene: 3. Germline CDR1 reads LGHNT; CDR2 reads FRNRAP. For the CDR3, the DNA is TGTGCTAGTGGTAACAGGGGGACAGAGACCCAGTACTTC. Protein sequence: CASGNRGTETQYF. Complete variable domain (other parts from reference TRBV12-5 and TRBJ2-5): DARVTQTPRHKVTEMGQEVTMRCQPILGHNTVFWYRQTMMQGLELLAYFRNRAPLDDSGMPKDRFSAEMPDATLATLKIQPSEPRDSAVYFCASGNRGTETQYFGPGTRLLVL.

The table lists this clonotype with a few counts. The chain links TRBV5-1 to TRBJ2-3; 7 bases align to TRBD2. Germline V CDR1 and CDR2: SGHRS, YFSETQ. Trimming took 2 bases from V and 5 from J; bases not matched to a gene: 8. There are 15 residues in the CDR3. The CDR3 is CASSLDGLVIDTQYF. The CDR3 coding sequence is TGCGCCAGCAGCTTAGATGGACTAGTCATAGATACGCAGTATTTT.

The table lists this clonotype with a few counts. This sequence joins TRBV7-2 and TRBJ1-4; possible D gene TRBD1, 5 bases. CDR3 size: 16 residues. Germline V lookup: CDR1 SGHTA, CDR2 FQGNSA. V lost 5 bases and J 6 bases, leaving 19 bases between the germline ends. CDR3 nucleotides: TGTGCCAGCAGCCCGCAGCCGGGGACGGTTGATGAAAAACTGTTTTTT. This encodes CASSPQPGTVDEKLFF.

Sample share makes this clonotype medium-sized. The rearrangement uses TRBV29-1 and TRBJ2-6; TRBD2 aligns across 7 bases. Trimming removed 0 bases from V and 0 bases from J; junction bases left unmatched: 11. The CDR3 is made up of 19 amino acids. Germline V gene sequence: CDR1 SQVTM, CDR2 ANQGSEA. In nucleotides, the CDR3 is TGCAGCGTTGAAGATCCACGGGAGGAGATTATCTCTGGGGCCAACGTCCTGACTTTC. Its translation: CSVEDPREEIISGANVLTF.

In this sample, this clonotype turned up a few times. This chain uses TRBV12-5 with TRBJ2-5; unclear D gene. V was pared by 6 bases and J by 2 bases, with 7 bases between. This CDR3 region has 12 residues. Germline lookup yields CDR1 LGHNT and CDR2 FRNRAP. CDR3 protein: CASGPRQETQYF. The DNA for the CDR3 is TGTGCTAGTGGCCCGAGGCAAGAGACCCAGTACTTC.

This clonotype was detected many times. For the CDR3, the DNA is TGCAGCGTCTCCGACAGACAATTAAATGAAAAACTGTTTTTT. Protein: CSVSDRQLNEKLFF. The chain is built from TRBV29-1 and TRBJ1-4, with D possibly being TRBD1 (5 bases). V was pared by 6 bases and J by 5 bases, with 16 bases between. The germline CDR1 and CDR2 sequences are SQVTM and ANQGSEA. This CDR3 is built from 14 residues.

This chain links TRBV7-2 with TRBJ1-2; D is uncertain. V lost 5 bases and J 3 bases, leaving 13 bases between the germline ends. CDR3 size: 14 residues. CDR1 is SGHTA and CDR2 is FQGNSA in the germline V gene. The chain's CDR3 is CASSPDTTYYGYTF. The CDR3 nucleotides are TGTGCCAGCAGCCCTGACACAACCTACTATGGCTACACCTTC. Variable domain in full (rest from reference TRBV7-2 and TRBJ1-2): GAGVSQSPSNKVTEKGKDVELRCDPISGHTALYWYRQSLGQGLEFLIYFQGNSAPDKSGLPSDRFSAERTGGSVSTLTIQRTQQEDSAVYLCASSPDTTYYGYTFGSGTRLTVV.

Only a few counts were recorded for this clonotype. This chain links TRBV7-9 with TRBJ1-6, with 9 bases lining up with TRBD1. V was pared by 3 bases and J by 11 bases, with 2 bases of the junction left unmatched. The CDR3 runs to 13 residues. Germline V gene data show CDR1 as SEHNR and CDR2 as FQNEAQ (reference sequence). The CDR3 sequence: CASSLTGGTPLHF. The DNA for the CDR3 is TGTGCCAGCAGCTTGACAGGGGGGACACCCCTCCACTTT.

This clonotype was seen more than once but under ten times. The chain is built from TRBV6-1 and TRBJ2-7; tentative D call: TRBD2 (5 bases). CDR3 length: 13 residues. CDR1 and CDR2 (germline): MNHNS, SASEGT. Between the trimmed V and J ends, which lost 5 bases and 2 bases, there was a span of 10 bases. The CDR3 DNA reads TGTGCCAGCAGTAGTAATAGCGCCTACGAGCAGTACTTC. It translates to CASSSNSAYEQYF.

This clonotype was recorded a few times. The gene calls are TRBV20-1 and TRBJ2-1, with 7 positions matching TRBD2. Trimming took 5 bases from V and 0 from J; bases not matched to a gene: 7. Per germline, CDR1 DFQATT and CDR2 SNEGSKA (reference sequence). CDR3 length: 15 amino acids. CDR3 sequence reads: CSASSGRSSYNEQFF. The CDR3 DNA follows: TGCAGTGCTTCTAGCGGACGGAGCTCCTACAATGAGCAGTTCTTC.

This clonotype occurred a few times. The chain joins TRBV20-1 to TRBJ1-2; 11 positions agree with TRBD1. The junction had 7 bases not matched to a gene; V was cut back by 6 bases and J by 4 bases. This CDR3 has 14 residues. The V gene's germline CDR1 is DFQATT and CDR2 SNEGSKA (reference sequence). CDR3 amino acids: CSAQGQGVGYGYTF. DNA of the CDR3: TGCAGTGCCCAGGGACAGGGGGTTGGCTATGGCTACACCTTC.